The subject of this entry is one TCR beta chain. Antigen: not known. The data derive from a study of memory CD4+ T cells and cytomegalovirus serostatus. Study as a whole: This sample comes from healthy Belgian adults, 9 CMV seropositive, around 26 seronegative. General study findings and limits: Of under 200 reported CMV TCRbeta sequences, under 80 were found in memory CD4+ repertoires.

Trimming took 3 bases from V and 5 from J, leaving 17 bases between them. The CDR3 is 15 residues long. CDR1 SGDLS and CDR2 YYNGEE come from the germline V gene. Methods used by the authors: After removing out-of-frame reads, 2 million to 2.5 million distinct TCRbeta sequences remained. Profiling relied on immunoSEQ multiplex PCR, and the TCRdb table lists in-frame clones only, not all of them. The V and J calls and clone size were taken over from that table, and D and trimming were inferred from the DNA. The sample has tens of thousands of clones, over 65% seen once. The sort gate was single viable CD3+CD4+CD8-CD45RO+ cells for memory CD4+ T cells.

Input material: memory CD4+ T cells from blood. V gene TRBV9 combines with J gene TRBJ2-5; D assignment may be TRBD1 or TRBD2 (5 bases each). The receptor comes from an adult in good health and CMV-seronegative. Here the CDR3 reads CASSENTGLGETQYF. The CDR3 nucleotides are TGTGCCAGCAGCGAGAACACGGGGCTCGGGGAGACCCAGTACTTC.